The subject of this entry is one TCR beta chain. Enrolled through a virtual design, the participants were between 18 and 89 years of age and came from 24 US areas. Participants had their cohort set by participant-reported clinical history. This entry comes from a study of blood T cell repertoires in COVID-19. Study as a whole: COVID-19 samples from acute and convalescent phases originated in the United States, Italy and Spain.

Source study methods: By means of reference gene primer amplification, nucleated cell counts were estimated. Using immunoSEQ multiplex PCR, the repertoire was profiled, and TCRdb retains in-frame clones only, with some absent. V and J calls and clone size come straight from that table; D and trimming were deduced from the DNA. The table has approximately 490,000 clones, roughly 87% seen once; the top ten hold roughly 0.7%. The CDR3 is 13 residues long. The germline CDR1 and CDR2 sequences are SNHLY and FYNNEI. V lost 7 bases to trimming and J lost 4 bases, with 13 bases between them. This chain joins TRBV2 and TRBJ1-1, with D unresolved. The clonotype comes from a young woman who had recovered from COVID-19. Sequenced: PBMCs or T cells enriched from blood (not recorded which). The CDR3 sequence is CASTASRSTEAFF. The DNA for the CDR3 is TGTGCCAGCACTGCAAGTAGGAGCACTGAAGCTTTCTTT.